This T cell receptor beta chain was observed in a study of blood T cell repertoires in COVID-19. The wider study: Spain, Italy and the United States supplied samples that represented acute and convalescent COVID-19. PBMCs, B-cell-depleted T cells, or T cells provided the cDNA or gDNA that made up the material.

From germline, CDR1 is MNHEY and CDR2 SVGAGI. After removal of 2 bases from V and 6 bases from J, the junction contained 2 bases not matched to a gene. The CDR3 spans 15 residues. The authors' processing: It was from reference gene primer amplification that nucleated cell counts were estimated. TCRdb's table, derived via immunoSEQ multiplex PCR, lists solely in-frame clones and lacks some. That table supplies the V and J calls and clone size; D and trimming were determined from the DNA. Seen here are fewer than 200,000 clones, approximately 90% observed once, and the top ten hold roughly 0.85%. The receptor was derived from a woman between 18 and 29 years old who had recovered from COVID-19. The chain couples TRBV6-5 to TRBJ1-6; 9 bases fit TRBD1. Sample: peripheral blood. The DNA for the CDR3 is TGTGCCAGCAGTTACGGGACAGGGCGTAATTCACCCCTCCACTTT. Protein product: CASSYGTGRNSPLHF.